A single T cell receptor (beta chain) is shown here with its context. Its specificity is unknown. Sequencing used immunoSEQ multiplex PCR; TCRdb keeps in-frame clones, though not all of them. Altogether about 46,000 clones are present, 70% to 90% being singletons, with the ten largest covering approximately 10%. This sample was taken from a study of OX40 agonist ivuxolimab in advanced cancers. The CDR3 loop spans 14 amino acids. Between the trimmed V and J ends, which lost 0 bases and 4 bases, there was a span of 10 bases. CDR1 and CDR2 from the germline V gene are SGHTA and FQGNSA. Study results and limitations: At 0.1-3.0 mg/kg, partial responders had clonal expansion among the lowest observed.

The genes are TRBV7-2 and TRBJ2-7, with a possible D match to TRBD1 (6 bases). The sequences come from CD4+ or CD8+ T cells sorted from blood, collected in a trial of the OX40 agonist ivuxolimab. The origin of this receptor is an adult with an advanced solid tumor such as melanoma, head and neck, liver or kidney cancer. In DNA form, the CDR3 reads TGTGCCAGCAGCTTAGCGCTGGGGGCGTACGAGCAGTACTTC. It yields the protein CASSLALGAYEQYF.